This T cell receptor beta chain appears in the sequencing data of a study of breast tumors, draining lymph nodes, adjacent tissues. The CDR3 runs to 16 residues. The V end lost 5 bases, the J end lost 0 bases, and 15 bases lay between the germline ends. The germline V gene encodes CDR1 MRHNA and CDR2 SNTAGT. Regarding the study as a whole: Tumor repertoires ranked between lymph nodes and nontumor tissue in diversity, with V and J gene preferences.

This clonotype was seen ten or more times. The antigen is undetermined. Samples came from axillary lymph nodes draining the breast cancer. TCRdb recomputed calls from the multiplex PCR reads with MiXCR, one row per CDR3 protein. The sample has around 250,000 distinct CDR3 sequences, less than 40% seen once. The chain recombines TRBV6-4 with TRBJ2-3; a weak D match, TRBD2 (5 bases). The sequenced sample consisted of axillary lymph node tissue. The TCR was taken from a female donor with breast cancer. Some clones in this sample may be carry-over from other donors' samples. DNA of the CDR3: TGTGCCAGCAGTCCCCCTCTAGCCTATAGCACAGATACGCAGTATTTT. Translating it yields CASSPPLAYSTDTQYF.